Following are 19 T cell receptor beta chains from one sample sequenced in a study of OX40 agonist ivuxolimab in advanced cancers. Library method: the immunoSEQ multiplex PCR assay. TCRdb's version of the immuneACCESS table is confined to in-frame rearrangements and falls short of the full clone set. An unresolved V gene accounts for under half of the shortfall where checked; the remainder is of unknown origin. This sample gives 75,000 to 80,000 clones in total; nearly 85% of them show up just once. The top ten hold about 7% of the sample. Sequences were derived from CD4+ or CD8+ T cells sorted from blood, sampled in a trial of the OX40 agonist ivuxolimab. These receptors originate from an adult with an advanced solid tumor such as melanoma, head and neck, liver or kidney cancer.

This clone was counted only a few times. CDR3 region: CASSQEEADVRTNSPLHF. In DNA form, the CDR3 reads TGTGCCAGCAGCCAAGAAGAAGCCGACGTCAGGACCAATTCACCCCTCCACTTT. The chain has TRBV14 and TRBJ1-6; D gene unclear. The germline V gene has CDR1 SGHDN and CDR2 FVKESK. There are 18 residues in the CDR3. Trimming took off 0 bases at V and 7 bases at J, with 19 bases between the two ends.

The V and J genes are TRBV4-2 and TRBJ1-2, with D maybe TRBD1 (5 bases). The CDR3 is 14 amino acids. Germline CDR1 reads LGHNA; CDR2 reads YNFKEQ. Between the trimmed V and J ends, which lost 0 bases and 4 bases, there was a span of 9 bases. CDR3 coding DNA: TGTGCCAGCAGCCAAGATATGGGGGTCTATGGCTACACCTTC. Residues: CASSQDMGVYGYTF.

This sequence joins TRBV7-9 and TRBJ2-7; 11 positions agree with TRBD1. Germline V gives CDR1 SEHNR, CDR2 FQNEAQ (reference sequence). The CDR3 contains 15 residues. The V gene end was trimmed by 4 bases and the J gene end by 2 bases; junction bases not matched to a gene: 4. CDR3 residues: CASSSGTGGAYEQYF. The CDR3 bases are TGTGCCAGCAGCTCCGGGACAGGGGGAGCCTACGAGCAGTACTTC.

The chain employs TRBV20-1 and TRBJ2-5, with D hard to call. Matching the DNA end better, TRBJ2-7 makes the J call doubtful. The CDR3 consists of 11 residues. Germline CDR1 reads DFQATT; CDR2 reads SNEGSKA (reference sequence). The CDR3: CSASTGYEQYF. DNA for the CDR3: TGCAGTGCTAGTACCGGTTACGAGCAGTACTTC.

The V gene is TRBV15, the J gene TRBJ2-2, with D tentatively TRBD2 (6 bases). Germline CDR1 reads LNHNV; CDR2 reads YYDKDF (reference sequence). Trimming left V 1 base short and J 0 bases short, with 9 bases between. CDR3 length: 16 residues. The CDR3 region has the DNA TGTGCCACCAGCAGAGCGGGAGCTGCGAACACCGGGGAGCTGTTTTTT. This translates into CATSRAGAANTGELFF.

This clone was seen only once. One junction end does not reproduce the germline sequence, and a read error may be involved. The rearrangement joins TRBV7-7 to TRBJ2-5; D ambiguous. The J call may be faulty, since TRBJ2-7 better matches the DNA end. The CDR3 runs to 15 residues. CDR1 SSHAT and CDR2 FNYEAQ come from the germline V gene (reference sequence). DNA of the CDR3: TGTGCTAGCAGCCCAAGGCTCTCCGGACCCTACGAGCAGTACTTC. Protein product: CASSPRLSGPYEQYF.

The CDR3 is CSVEKGRGETQYF. The CDR3 DNA follows: TGCAGCGTTGAGAAGGGGCGAGGGGAGACCCAGTACTTC. This sequence joins TRBV29-1 and TRBJ2-5; D assignment may be TRBD1 or TRBD2 (5 bases each). This CDR3 region has 13 residues. The V end was cut by 3 bases, the J end by 5 bases, with 13 bases between. Germline V gives CDR1 SQVTM, CDR2 ANQGSEA.

The rearrangement joins TRBV9 to TRBJ1-2; D gene unclear. The V gene's germline CDR1 is SGDLS and CDR2 YYNGEE. CDR3 length equals 15 residues. V lost 2 bases and J lost 8, with 19 bases in between. DNA of the CDR3: TGTGCCAGCAGCGTCGACCCCAGGCCTTCGGGGGGCTACACCTTC. It specifies CASSVDPRPSGGYTF.

This clone was counted only a few times. The V and J genes are TRBV29-1 and TRBJ2-5; D might be TRBD1 (6 bases). The CDR3 is 13 residues long. The V gene's germline CDR1 is SQVTM and CDR2 ANQGSEA. V was clipped by 7 bases and J by 2 bases, with 14 bases between them. The CDR3 sequence: CSASDSNQETQYF. Here the CDR3 DNA reads TGCAGCGCATCGGACAGCAATCAAGAGACCCAGTACTTC.

The rearrangement links TRBV28 to TRBJ1-1; 7 nucleotides agree with TRBD1. The germline V gene has CDR1 MDHEN and CDR2 SYDVKM. The CDR3 length is 13 residues. V dropped 4 bases and J dropped 5; count of bases not matched to a gene: 4. The CDR3 protein is CASSSNRGTEAFF. CDR3 DNA: TGTGCCAGCAGTTCAAACAGGGGAACTGAAGCTTTCTTT.

A few counts support this clone. The chain is built from TRBV14 and TRBJ2-4; 8 bases are shared with TRBD1. CDR3 length equals 15 residues. The junction had 2 bases not matched to a gene; V was cut back by 1 base and J by 3 bases. CDR1 is SGHDN, CDR2 FVKESK, per germline. In DNA, the CDR3 is TGTGCCAGCAGCCAAGGGACAGGGAGCAAAAACATTCAGTACTTC. This gives the protein CASSQGTGSKNIQYF. Full variable domain (remainder filled in from reference TRBV14 and TRBJ2-4): EAGVTQFPSHSVIEKGQTVTLRCDPISGHDNLYWYRRVMGKEIKFLLHFVKESKQDESGMPNNRFLAERTGGTYSTLKVQPAELEDSGVYFCASSQGTGSKNIQYFGAGTRLSVL.

This chain connects TRBV5-6 to TRBJ2-7, with unresolved D. The CDR3 covers 15 residues. The V and J ends lost 1 base and 0 bases respectively, with 11 bases between them. CDR1 and CDR2 (germline): SGHDT, YYEEEE. The CDR3 sequence: CASSLRFRSSYEQYF. CDR3 in DNA: TGTGCCAGCAGCTTGAGATTCAGGAGCTCCTACGAGCAGTACTTC.

The rearrangement joins TRBV4-1 to TRBJ2-1; D is undetermined. Germline CDR1 is MGHRA and CDR2 is YSYEKL. The V gene lost 1 base and the J gene lost 6 bases, with 10 bases spanning the gap. The CDR3 consists of 14 residues. CDR3 DNA: TGCGCCAGCAGCCAAGGCCGATCGTCCAATGAGCAGTTCTTC. This gives the protein CASSQGRSSNEQFF.

The CDR3 loop reads CASSQTRATQYF. In nucleotides, the CDR3 is TGTGCCAGCAGCCAGACTAGGGCTACGCAGTATTTT. The chain has TRBV6-1 and TRBJ2-3; a possible D gene is TRBD2 (6 bases). The V end lost 6 bases, the J end lost 8 bases, and 12 bases lay between the germline ends. The CDR3 sequence is 12 residues long. CDR1 and CDR2 (germline): MNHNS, SASEGT.

This chain connects TRBV5-4 to TRBJ2-7, with D hard to call. V was pared by 0 bases and J by 3 bases, with 7 bases between. The length of the CDR3 is 13 residues. The germline V gene has CDR1 SGHNT and CDR2 YYREEE (reference sequence). This chain's CDR3 is CASSLDGYYEQYF. CDR3 nucleotides: TGTGCCAGCAGCTTGGACGGCTACTACGAGCAGTACTTC.

This clone has just one count. V usage is TRBV7-2 and J usage is TRBJ2-7; TRBD2 matches at 7 bases. Germline values: CDR1 SGHTA, CDR2 FQGNSA. The ends lost 4 bases at V and 6 bases at J; junction bases unmatched: 9. CDR3 length: 14 amino acids. In DNA, the CDR3 is TGTGCCAGCAGCTACCAGCGGGACTTGGGCGAGCAGTACTTC. The encoded protein is CASSYQRDLGEQYF.

V usage is TRBV5-1 and J usage is TRBJ1-1; D gene uncertain. This CDR3 region has 14 residues. V was shortened by 3 bases and J by 1 base, with 10 bases between the two germline ends. From germline, CDR1 is SGHRS and CDR2 YFSETQ. CDR3 residues: CASSSSGRNTEAFF. The CDR3 DNA is TGCGCCAGCAGCTCTTCCGGGAGGAACACTGAAGCTTTCTTT.

This clone has just one count. V is TRBV7-9 and J is TRBJ2-1; 8 bases fit TRBD1. V gave up 1 base and J gave up 5 bases; unmatched junction bases: 4. There are 15 residues in the CDR3. CDR1 SEHNR and CDR2 FQNEAQ come from the germline V gene (reference sequence). This CDR3 reads CASSLGDRGDNEQFF. The CDR3 DNA reads as TGTGCCAGCAGCTTAGGAGACAGGGGTGACAATGAGCAGTTCTTC.

This chain joins TRBV28 and TRBJ2-7; D not resolved. CDR3 length equals 15 residues. V dropped 4 bases and J dropped 0 bases, with 13 bases sitting between them. CDR1 is MDHEN and CDR2 is SYDVKM in the germline V gene. CDR3 bases: TGTGCCAGCAGTTCTTCCGCCGAGAGCTCCTACGAGCAGTACTTC. Its translation is CASSSSAESSYEQYF.